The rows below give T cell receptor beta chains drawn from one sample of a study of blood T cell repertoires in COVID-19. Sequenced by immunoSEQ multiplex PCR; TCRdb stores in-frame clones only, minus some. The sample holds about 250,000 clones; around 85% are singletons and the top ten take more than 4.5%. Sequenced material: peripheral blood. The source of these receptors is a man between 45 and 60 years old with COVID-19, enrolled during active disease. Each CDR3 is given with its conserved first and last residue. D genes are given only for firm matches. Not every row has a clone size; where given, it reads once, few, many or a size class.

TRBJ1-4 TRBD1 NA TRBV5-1 TGCGCCAGCAGCTCCAGACAGGGTGATGAAAAACTGTTTTTT CASSSRQGDEKLFF
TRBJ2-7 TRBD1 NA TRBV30 TGTGCCTGGAGTCCACAGGGGTATCAGTTTGGCGAGCAGTACTTC CAWSPQGYQFGEQYF
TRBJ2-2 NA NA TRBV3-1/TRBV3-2 TGTGCCAGCAGCCAAGCGGGATTCGACACCGGGGAGCTGTTTTTT CASSQAGFDTGELFF
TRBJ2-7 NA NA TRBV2 TGTGCCAGCAGTGATATGAGCCGTTACGAGCAGTACTTC CASSDMSRYEQYF
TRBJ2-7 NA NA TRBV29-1 TGCAGCGGGGGACACCTCGACGAGCAGTACTTC CSGGHLDEQYF
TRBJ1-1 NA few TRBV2 TGTGCCAGCAGTGAAGCCAGGGAAACTGAAGCTTTCTTT CASSEARETEAFF
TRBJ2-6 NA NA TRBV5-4 TGTGCCAGCAGCCTTCAGGACTCTGGGGCCAACGTCCTGACTTTC CASSLQDSGANVLTF
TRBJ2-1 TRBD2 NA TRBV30 TGTGCCTGGAGGACCCTAGCGGGGGGTTACAATGAGCAGTTCTTC CAWRTLAGGYNEQFF
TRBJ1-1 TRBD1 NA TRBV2 TGTGCCAGCATAGAACAGGGGGCTTGGGGCACTGAAGCTTTCTTT CASIEQGAWGTEAFF
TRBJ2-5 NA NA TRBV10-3 TGTGCCAGACCTACGGAGTACCAAGAGACCCAGTACTTC CARPTEYQETQYF
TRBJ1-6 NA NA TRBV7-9 TGTGCCAGCAGGACGACAGATAACTCCTATAATTCACCCCTCCACTTT CASRTTDNSYNSPLHF
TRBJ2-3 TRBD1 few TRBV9 TGTGCCAGCAGCGGACAGACAGGGCCAGATACGCAGTATTTT CASSGQTGPDTQYF
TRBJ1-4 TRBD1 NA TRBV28 TGTGCCAGCAGTTTATTGGGACAGGGAAGAGAAAAACTGTTTTTT CASSLLGQGREKLFF
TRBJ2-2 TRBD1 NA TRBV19 TGTGCCAGTATGCCGGGACAGGGGACCGGGGAGCTGTTTTTT CASMPGQGTGELFF
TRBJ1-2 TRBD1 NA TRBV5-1 TGCGCCAGCCGCCAAATTGGGACAGGGAATGGCTACACCTTC CASRQIGTGNGYTF
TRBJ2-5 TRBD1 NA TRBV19 TGTGCCAGTCTCGACAGGGTAGGAGAGACCCAGTACTTC CASLDRVGETQYF
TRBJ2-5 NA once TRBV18 TGTGCCAGCTCCCGAGCGCGCCAAGAGACCCAGTACTTC CASSRARQETQYF